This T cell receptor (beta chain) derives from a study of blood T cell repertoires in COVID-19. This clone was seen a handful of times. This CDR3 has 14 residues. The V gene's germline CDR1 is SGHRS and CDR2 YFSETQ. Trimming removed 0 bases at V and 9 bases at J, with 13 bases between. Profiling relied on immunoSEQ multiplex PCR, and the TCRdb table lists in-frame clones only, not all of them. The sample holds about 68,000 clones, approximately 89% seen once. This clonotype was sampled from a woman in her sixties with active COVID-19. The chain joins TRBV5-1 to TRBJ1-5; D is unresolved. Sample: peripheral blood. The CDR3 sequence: CASSLDARGWPQHF. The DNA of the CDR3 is TGCGCCAGCAGCTTGGACGCTAGAGGGTGGCCCCAGCATTTT. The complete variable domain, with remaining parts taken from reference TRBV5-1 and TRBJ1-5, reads KAGVTQTPRYLIKTRGQQVTLSCSPISGHRSVSWYQQTPGQGLQFLFEYFSETQRNKGNFPGRFSGRQFSNSRSEMNVSTLELGDSALYLCASSLDARGWPQHFGDGTRLSIL.